What follows are 15 T cell receptor beta chains derived from one specimen sequenced in a study of T cell responses to AZD1222 COVID-19 vaccine. Clones were read by immunoSEQ multiplex PCR, and TCRdb kept only the in-frame ones, dropping some. The sample lists roughly 100,000 clones, more than 75% occurring once. Specimen: peripheral blood, collected on day 0 of AZD1222 vaccination. The receptors come from an adult in good health.

The chain combines TRBV7-8 with TRBJ2-7, with D possibly matching TRBD1 (5 bases). The V end lost 6 bases, the J end lost 0 bases, and 9 bases lay between the germline ends. Germline CDR1 is SGHVS and CDR2 is FQNEAQ. The CDR3 covers 13 residues. The chain's CDR3 is CASRGQSSYEQYF. The CDR3 DNA reads as TGTGCCAGCAGGGGGCAAAGCTCCTACGAGCAGTACTTC.

The chain has TRBV5-1 and TRBJ1-1; the D is unclear. Trimming stripped 1 base from V and 0 bases from J, with 1 base between. The CDR3 runs 12 residues. Looked up from germline, CDR1 is SGHRS and CDR2 is YFSETQ. Here the CDR3 DNA reads TGCGCCAGCAGCTTGCTGAACACTGAAGCTTTCTTT. It translates to CASSLLNTEAFF. Combining the CDR3 with reference TRBV5-1 and TRBJ1-1 gives the whole variable domain KAGVTQTPRYLIKTRGQQVTLSCSPISGHRSVSWYQQTPGQGLQFLFEYFSETQRNKGNFPGRFSGRQFSNSRSEMNVSTLELGDSALYLCASSLLNTEAFFGQGTRLTVV.

J is TRBJ2-4 and V is TRBV20-1; D might be TRBD2 (6 bases). Germline V gene data show CDR1 as DFQATT and CDR2 as SNEGSKA (reference sequence). Between the trimmed V and J ends, which lost 3 bases and 2 bases, there was a span of 8 bases. The CDR3 totals 13 residues. The CDR3 is CSASAGSKNIQYF. The CDR3 DNA sequence: TGCAGTGCTAGTGCGGGATCCAAAAACATTCAGTACTTC.

The chain links TRBV6-4 to TRBJ2-3; D is perhaps TRBD2 (6 bases). In germline, CDR1 is MRHNA, CDR2 SNTAGT. There are 15 residues in the CDR3. V lost 0 bases and J 7 bases, leaving 14 bases between the germline ends. The CDR3 bases are TGTGCCAGCAGTGACTCGTCGGGAGCTTCACATACGCAGTATTTT. Its translation: CASSDSSGASHTQYF.

This clone was counted once. This chain links TRBV5-4 with TRBJ2-3, with 13 bases matching TRBD2. The CDR3 runs 17 residues. V dropped 3 bases and J dropped 6; count of bases not matched to a gene: 10. In germline, CDR1 is SGHNT, CDR2 YYREEE (reference sequence). The CDR3 here is CASSSPWTSGGRDTQYF. The CDR3 DNA reads TGTGCCAGCAGCTCGCCCTGGACTAGCGGGGGACGGGATACGCAGTATTTT.

CDR3 nucleotide sequence: TGTGCCAGCAGCCATGTGGACGTAAAGGAATACTATGGCTACACCTTC. Translating gives CASSHVDVKEYYGYTF. The rearrangement links TRBV4-2 to TRBJ1-2; D remains ambiguous. Germline V lookup: CDR1 LGHNA, CDR2 YNFKEQ. V was clipped by 3 bases and J by 3 bases, with 17 bases between them. This CDR3 comprises 16 residues.

The rearrangement uses TRBV2 and TRBJ2-3; 7 bases align to TRBD2. CDR1 SNHLY and CDR2 FYNNEI come from the germline V gene. The CDR3 has 15 residues. With V trimmed by 1 base and J by 2 bases, 3 bases remained unmatched. The CDR3 loop is CASSEELADTDTQYF. For the CDR3, the DNA is TGTGCCAGCAGTGAAGAGCTAGCGGACACAGATACGCAGTATTTT.

V usage is TRBV5-1 and J usage is TRBJ2-5; D is uncertain. Germline lookup yields CDR1 SGHRS and CDR2 YFSETQ. V was trimmed by 2 bases and J by 0 bases, leaving 5 bases between them. The CDR3 has 13 amino acids. DNA of the CDR3: TGCGCCAGCAGCTTAGAGTACCAAGAGACCCAGTACTTC. Encoded protein: CASSLEYQETQYF.

This clone appeared once. The chain employs TRBV4-1 and TRBJ2-6, with D tentatively TRBD1 (5 bases). CDR1 and CDR2 (germline): MGHRA, YSYEKL. The V end lost 2 bases, the J end lost 1 base, and 9 bases lay between the germline ends. The CDR3 consists of 16 residues. The CDR3 DNA reads as TGCGCCAGCAGCCAACCCGACAGATCTGGGGCCAACGTCCTGACTTTC. Protein sequence: CASSQPDRSGANVLTF.

The chain joins TRBV2 to TRBJ1-2, with D tentatively TRBD1 (5 bases). The length of the CDR3 is 13 residues. V was trimmed by 1 base and J by 3 bases, leaving 6 bases between them. Germline V gene lookup returns CDR1 SNHLY and CDR2 FYNNEI. In DNA, the CDR3 is TGTGCCAGCAGTGAAGAAGGGGACTATGGCTACACCTTC. Protein product: CASSEEGDYGYTF. The whole variable domain, filled in from reference TRBV2 and TRBJ1-2, reads EPEVTQTPSHQVTQMGQEVILRCVPISNHLYFYWYRQILGQKVEFLVSFYNNEISEKSEIFDDQFSVERPDGSNFTLKIRSTKLEDSAMYFCASSEEGDYGYTFGSGTRLTVV.

The chain employs TRBV18 and TRBJ2-5, with 10 bases aligning to TRBD1. The V segment lost 3 bases and the J segment 4 bases; nucleotides outside the gene matches: 2. The CDR3 consists of 14 residues. Germline CDR1 reads KGHSH; CDR2 reads LQKENI. This chain's CDR3 is CASSPRDRGETQYF. The CDR3 region has the DNA TGTGCCAGCTCACCGAGGGACAGGGGAGAGACCCAGTACTTC.

This clone has just one count. One end of the junction does not line up with germline, which may come from a read error. For the CDR3, the DNA is TGTGCTAGCAGTTCACTAGCGGGAGCGGGCAATGAGCAGTTCTTC. Translated: CASSSLAGAGNEQFF. This rearrangement joins TRBV7-7 to TRBJ2-1, with TRBD2 matching 11 bases. The CDR3 totals 15 residues. Germline lookup yields CDR1 SSHAT and CDR2 FNYEAQ (reference sequence).

The J gene is TRBJ2-3, the V gene TRBV5-8; possible D gene TRBD1, 5 bases. The V end was cut by 0 bases, the J end by 2 bases, with 7 bases between. This CDR3 region has 14 residues. Germline CDR1 SGHTS, CDR2 YDEGEE. The CDR3 region is CASSLGQYTDTQYF. In nucleotides, the CDR3 is TGTGCCAGCAGCTTGGGACAGTACACAGATACGCAGTATTTT.

The rearrangement joins TRBV27 to TRBJ1-4, with TRBD1 matching 8 bases. CDR1 and CDR2 from the germline V gene are MNHEY and SMNVEV (reference sequence). The CDR3 extends over 16 amino acids. V shed 2 bases and J 7 bases; nucleotides not matched to a gene: 9. The CDR3 DNA reads TGTGCCAGCAGTTTAGGACAGGGTATGGGGCTTGAAAAACTGTTTTTT. Translation gives CASSLGQGMGLEKLFF.

The V and J genes are TRBV6-2 or TRBV6-3 and TRBJ1-1; 9 nucleotides align to TRBD1. This CDR3 spans 15 amino acids. Germline CDR1 reads MNHEY; CDR2 reads SVGEGT. V gave up 5 bases and J gave up 3 bases; unmatched junction bases: 7. The CDR3 DNA reads as TGTGCCAGCAGTCCCGGACAGGGGTTTCACACTGAAGCTTTCTTT. Its translation: CASSPGQGFHTEAFF.